This T cell receptor beta chain was identified in a study of cytomegalovirus exposure and HLA in healthy donors. Study results and limitations: Most TCR beta V segments were productive about 90% or about 30% of the time in an earlier analysis.

Germline-derived CDR1 and CDR2 are SEHNR and FQNEAQ (reference sequence). With 2 bases clipped from V and 1 base from J, the junction kept 2 bases outside the gene matches. The CDR3 runs to 16 residues. The PCR employed 60 Vbeta primers together with 13 Jbeta primers. The protocol was immunoSEQ multiplex PCR, while the TCRdb copy is restricted to in-frame clones and leaves out a portion. The sample has around 50,000 clones; the top ten hold 17%. With respect to this clone: Antigen: not known.

This receptor was identified in a male donor in good health and CMV-seronegative. The rearrangement links TRBV7-9 to TRBJ1-1, with 12 positions matching TRBD1. What was sequenced was PBMCs. The CDR3 coding sequence is TGTGCCAGCAGCTTATTGGGACAGGGGGCGAACACTGAAGCTTTCTTT. The encoded protein is CASSLLGQGANTEAFF.